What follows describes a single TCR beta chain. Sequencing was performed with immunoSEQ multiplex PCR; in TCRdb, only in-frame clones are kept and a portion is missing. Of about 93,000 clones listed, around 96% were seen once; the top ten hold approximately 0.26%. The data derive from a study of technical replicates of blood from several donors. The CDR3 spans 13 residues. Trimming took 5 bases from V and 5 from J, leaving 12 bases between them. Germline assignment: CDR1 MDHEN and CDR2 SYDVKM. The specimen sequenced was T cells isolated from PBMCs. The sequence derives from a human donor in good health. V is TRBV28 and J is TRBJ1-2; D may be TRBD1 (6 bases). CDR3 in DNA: TGTGCCAGCAGTCCTGGACAGCCTTATGGCTACACCTTC. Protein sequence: CASSPGQPYGYTF.